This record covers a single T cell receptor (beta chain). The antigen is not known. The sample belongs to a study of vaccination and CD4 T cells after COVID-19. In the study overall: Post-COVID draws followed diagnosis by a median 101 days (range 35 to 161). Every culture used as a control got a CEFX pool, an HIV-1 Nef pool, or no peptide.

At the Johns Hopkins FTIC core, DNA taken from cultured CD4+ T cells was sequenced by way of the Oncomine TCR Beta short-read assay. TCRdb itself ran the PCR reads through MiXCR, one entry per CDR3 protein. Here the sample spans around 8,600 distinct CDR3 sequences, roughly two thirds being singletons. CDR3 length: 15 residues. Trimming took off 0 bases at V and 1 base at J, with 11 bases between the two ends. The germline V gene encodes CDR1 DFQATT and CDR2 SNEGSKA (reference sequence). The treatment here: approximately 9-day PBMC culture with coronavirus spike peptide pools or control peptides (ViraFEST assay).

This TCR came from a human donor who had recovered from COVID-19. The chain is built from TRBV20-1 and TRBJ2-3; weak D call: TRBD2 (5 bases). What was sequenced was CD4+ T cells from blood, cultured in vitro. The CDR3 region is CSARDSSIGTDTQYF. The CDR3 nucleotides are TGCAGTGCTAGAGACTCTAGCATTGGCACAGATACGCAGTATTTT.